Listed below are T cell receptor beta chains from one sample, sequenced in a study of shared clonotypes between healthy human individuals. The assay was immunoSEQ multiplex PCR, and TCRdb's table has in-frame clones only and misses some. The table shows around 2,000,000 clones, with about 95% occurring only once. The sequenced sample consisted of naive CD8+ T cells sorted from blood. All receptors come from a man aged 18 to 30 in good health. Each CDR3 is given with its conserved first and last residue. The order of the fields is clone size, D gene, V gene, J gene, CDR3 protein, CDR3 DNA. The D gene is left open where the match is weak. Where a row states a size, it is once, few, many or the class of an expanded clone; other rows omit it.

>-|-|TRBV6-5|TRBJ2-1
CASSSDSSYNEQFF
TGTGCCAGCAGCTCAGACAGTTCTTACAATGAGCAGTTCTTC
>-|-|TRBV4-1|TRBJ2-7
CASSQDVAARDEQYF
TGCGCCAGCAGCCAAGATGTAGCGGCCCGGGACGAGCAGTACTTC
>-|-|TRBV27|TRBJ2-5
CASSLKGPPSIKETQYF
TGTGCCAGCAGTTTAAAGGGCCCCCCCTCTATAAAGGAGACCCAGTACTTC
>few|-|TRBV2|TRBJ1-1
CASSVAINTEAFF
TGTGCCAGCAGTGTTGCGATAAACACTGAAGCTTTCTTT
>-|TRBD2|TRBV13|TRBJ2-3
CASRGGFPDTQYF
TGTGCCAGCCGCGGGGGATTTCCAGATACGCAGTATTTT
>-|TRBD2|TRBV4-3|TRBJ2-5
CASSQDGVAGIQETQYF
TGCGCCAGCAGCCAAGATGGGGTAGCGGGAATCCAAGAGACCCAGTACTTC
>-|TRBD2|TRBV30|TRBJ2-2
CAWSVRGGGGELFF
TGTGCCTGGAGTGTACGGGGGGGCGGCGGGGAGCTGTTTTTT
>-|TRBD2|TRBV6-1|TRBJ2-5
CASSELAGGPQETQYF
TGTGCCAGCAGTGAACTCGCGGGGGGGCCCCAAGAGACCCAGTACTTC
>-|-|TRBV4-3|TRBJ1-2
CASSQDRGAYGYTF
TGCGCCAGCAGCCAAGATAGGGGGGCCTATGGCTACACCTTC
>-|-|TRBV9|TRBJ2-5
CASSVSGLWETQYF
TGTGCCAGCAGCGTATCGGGATTGTGGGAGACCCAGTACTTC
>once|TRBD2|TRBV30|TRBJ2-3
CAWKGSGRGTHPPDTQYF
TGTGCCTGGAAAGGGAGTGGGAGGGGAACACACCCCCCAGATACGCAGTATTTT
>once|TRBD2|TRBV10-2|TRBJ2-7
CASSGTLAVQTSYEQYF
TGCGCCAGCAGCGGGACTCTAGCGGTTCAGACCTCCTACGAGCAGTACTTC
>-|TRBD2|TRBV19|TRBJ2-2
CASKASGSPSTGELFF
TGTGCCAGTAAGGCTAGCGGGAGCCCGAGTACCGGGGAGCTGTTTTTT
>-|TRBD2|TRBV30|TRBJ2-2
CAWIELAGVSRELFF
TGTGCCTGGATCGAACTAGCGGGAGTGAGCCGGGAGCTGTTTTTT
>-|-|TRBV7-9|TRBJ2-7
CASSPGQSYEQYF
TGTGCCAGCAGCCCTGGACAGTCCTACGAGCAGTACTTC
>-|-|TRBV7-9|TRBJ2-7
CASSLPDGSSYEQYF
TGTGCCAGCAGCTTACCGGACGGTAGCTCCTACGAGCAGTACTTC
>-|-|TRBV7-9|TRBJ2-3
CASSPSDSSSTDTQYF
TGTGCCAGCAGCCCCTCGGACAGTTCTAGCACAGATACGCAGTATTTT
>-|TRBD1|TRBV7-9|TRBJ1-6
CASSLAEGASYNSPLHF
TGTGCCAGCAGCTTAGCCGAGGGGGCATCCTATAATTCACCCCTCCACTTT
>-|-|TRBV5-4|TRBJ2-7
CASSSTGSRYEQYF
TGTGCCAGCAGCTCTACAGGGTCCCGCTACGAGCAGTACTTC
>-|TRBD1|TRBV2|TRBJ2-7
CASAPGQGFNEQYF
TGTGCCAGCGCACCGGGACAGGGGTTCAACGAGCAGTACTTC
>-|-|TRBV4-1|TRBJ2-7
CASSQEPEPSYEQYF
TGCGCCAGCAGCCAAGAGCCGGAGCCCTCCTACGAGCAGTACTTC
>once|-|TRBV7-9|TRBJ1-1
CASSPWTGQNTEAFF
TGTGCCAGCAGCCCGTGGACGGGACAGAACACTGAAGCTTTCTTT
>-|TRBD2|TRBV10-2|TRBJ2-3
CASSDLPGGTDTQYF
TGCGCCAGCAGTGATCTACCGGGGGGAACAGATACGCAGTATTTT
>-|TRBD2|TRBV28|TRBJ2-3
CASSYGAGGGTDTQYF
TGTGCCAGCAGTTATGGGGCGGGAGGGGGCACAGATACGCAGTATTTT
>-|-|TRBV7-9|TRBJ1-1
CASSNGGRPNTEAFF
TGTGCCAGCAGCAATGGAGGACGACCAAACACTGAAGCTTTCTTT
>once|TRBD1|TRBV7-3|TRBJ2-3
CASSSVTGGADTQYF
TGTGCCAGCAGCTCGGTGACAGGGGGCGCAGATACGCAGTATTTT